These 25 T cell receptor beta chains were all obtained from the same sample, sequenced in a study of T cell changes during pregnancy in multiple sclerosis. Profiling relied on immunoSEQ multiplex PCR, and the TCRdb table lists in-frame clones only, not all of them. This sample has nearly 25,000 clones, with 88% found just once. The sequencing used CD4+ T cells from peripheral blood mononuclear cells, collected in the first trimester of pregnancy. The receptors here all came from a female donor in good health, enrolled as a control in a pregnancy study.

As DNA, the CDR3 is TGTGCCTGGAACCGGGACAGTTTGTATGGCTACACCTTC. Protein product: CAWNRDSLYGYTF. The chain joins TRBV30 to TRBJ1-2; 7 nucleotides align to TRBD1. The CDR3 totals 13 residues. The germline V gene has CDR1 GTSNPN and CDR2 SVGIG (reference sequence). Trimming at V came to 4 bases and at J to 5 bases, leaving 7 bases not matched to a gene.

The chain carries TRBV27 and TRBJ1-1; 10 bases align to TRBD1. CDR3 length: 17 residues. Per germline, CDR1 MNHEY and CDR2 SMNVEV (reference sequence). Trimming at V came to 4 bases and at J to 0 bases, leaving 8 bases not matched to a gene. The CDR3 coding sequence is TGTGCCAGCAGTTCCCTCGGGACAGGGGTTATGAACACTGAAGCTTTCTTT. It translates to CASSSLGTGVMNTEAFF.

This clone was counted once. V gene TRBV6-6 combines with J gene TRBJ2-7, with 7 bases fitting TRBD1. Per germline, CDR1 MNHNY and CDR2 SVGAGI (reference sequence). CDR3 length equals 15 residues. The J segment lost 0 bases and the V segment lost 5 bases, leaving 7 bases of the junction unmatched. The chain's CDR3 is CASSQQGHFSYEQYF. The CDR3 region has the DNA TGTGCCAGCAGTCAACAGGGGCACTTCTCCTACGAGCAGTACTTC.

The chain uses TRBV5-4 and TRBJ2-7; perhaps TRBD1 as D (7 bases). Germline CDR1 and CDR2: SGHNT and YYREEE (reference sequence). The CDR3 loop spans 16 amino acids. V was pared by 0 bases and J by 7 bases, with 20 bases between. The CDR3 protein is CASSLGVGAGGKEQYF. CDR3 sequence (DNA): TGTGCCAGCAGCTTGGGGGTTGGGGCAGGGGGGAAGGAGCAGTACTTC.

The V gene is TRBV2, the J gene TRBJ1-1; weak D call: TRBD1 (6 bases). Germline lookup yields CDR1 SNHLY and CDR2 FYNNEI. This CDR3 is 13 amino acids long. Trimming took 4 bases from V and 1 from J, leaving 7 bases between them. CDR3 bases: TGTGCCAGCAGTGGAGGGGGGAACACTGAAGCTTTCTTT. Translated, it gives CASSGGGNTEAFF.

This clone was found a few times. CDR3 protein: CASSFGDSAYEQYF. CDR3 DNA sequence: TGTGCCAGCAGCTTTGGGGACAGCGCCTACGAGCAGTACTTC. The chain links TRBV7-8 to TRBJ2-7; 7 bases are a match to TRBD1. V lost 3 bases to trimming and J lost 2 bases; unmatched junction nucleotides: 4. Germline V gene lookup returns CDR1 SGHVS and CDR2 FQNEAQ. CDR3 length equals 14 residues.

The chain couples TRBV10-3 to TRBJ2-3, with 9 nucleotides matching TRBD2. The CDR3 is 14 amino acids. In germline, CDR1 is ENHRY, CDR2 SYGVKD. The V segment lost 8 bases and the J segment 0 bases; nucleotides outside the gene matches: 3. This CDR3 is CAIGLAGSTDTQYF. The CDR3 DNA is TGTGCCATCGGGCTAGCGGGGAGCACAGATACGCAGTATTTT.

The chain recombines TRBV18 with TRBJ1-6; 9 bases fit TRBD1. The germline gives CDR1 KGHSH, CDR2 LQKENI. The CDR3 contains 15 residues. V shed 5 bases, J shed 5 bases, and the junction held 4 bases outside the gene matches. Here the CDR3 reads CASSERQGDNSPLHF. The CDR3 coding sequence is TGTGCCAGCTCAGAACGACAGGGGGATAATTCACCCCTCCACTTT.

The chain combines TRBV9 with TRBJ1-2; possibly TRBD1 for D (6 bases). With 1 base removed from V and 4 bases from J, the gap between germline ends came to 14 bases. This CDR3 spans 15 amino acids. The V gene's germline CDR1 is SGDLS and CDR2 YYNGEE. The CDR3 protein is CASSVPGDASYGYTF. In DNA, the CDR3 is TGTGCCAGCAGCGTACCAGGGGATGCTTCCTATGGCTACACCTTC.

This chain links TRBV15 with TRBJ2-1, with 7 bases identical to TRBD2. With V trimmed by 4 bases and J by 2 bases, 5 bases remained unmatched. CDR1 and CDR2 (germline): LNHNV, YYDKDF (reference sequence). The CDR3 loop spans 15 amino acids. CDR3 residues: CATSKPSGTYNEQFF. In DNA, the CDR3 is TGTGCCACCAGCAAACCTAGCGGTACCTACAATGAGCAGTTCTTC.

The rearrangement uses TRBV7-2 and TRBJ2-5, with 8 nucleotides matching TRBD2. The CDR3 is 16 residues long. Trimming removed 1 base from V and 3 bases from J; junction bases left unmatched: 7. Germline V gene sequence: CDR1 SGHTA, CDR2 FQGNSA. The CDR3 loop reads CASSLVMDSGKETQYF. CDR3 bases: TGTGCCAGCAGCTTAGTCATGGATAGCGGGAAAGAGACCCAGTACTTC.

The chain combines TRBV28 with TRBJ2-5; D is undetermined. This CDR3 spans 15 amino acids. Germline V gives CDR1 MDHEN, CDR2 SYDVKM. V shed 2 bases and J shed 4 bases, with 14 bases lying between them. The CDR3 loop reads CASSLDTTTVETQYF. CDR3 bases: TGTGCCAGCAGTTTAGACACCACGACCGTAGAGACCCAGTACTTC.

The chain links TRBV30 to TRBJ2-2, with D possibly being TRBD1 (5 bases). CDR3 length equals 14 residues. The germline V gene has CDR1 GTSNPN and CDR2 SVGIG (reference sequence). V was cut by 0 bases and J by 4 bases, with 9 bases left in between. The CDR3 is CAWSVLRGTGELFF. For the CDR3, the DNA is TGTGCCTGGAGTGTACTAAGGGGCACCGGGGAGCTGTTTTTT. Complete variable domain (other parts from reference TRBV30 and TRBJ2-2): SQTIHQWPATLVQPVGSPLSLECTVEGTSNPNLYWYRQAAGRGLQLLFYSVGIGQISSEVPQNLSASRPQDRQFILSSKKLLLSDSGFYLCAWSVLRGTGELFFGEGSRLTVL.

The V gene is TRBV7-8, the J gene TRBJ2-7, with D unclear. The ends were cut back, 5 bases at V and 1 base at J, with 6 bases in the middle. Germline CDR1 is SGHVS and CDR2 is FQNEAQ. This CDR3 has 12 residues. The CDR3 DNA is TGTGCCAGCAGCCTCTCTTCCTACGAGCAGTACTTC. It yields the protein CASSLSSYEQYF. The full variable domain, its missing parts supplied by reference TRBV7-8 and TRBJ2-7, is GAGVSQSPRYKVAKRGQDVALRCDPISGHVSLFWYQQALGQGPEFLTYFQNEAQLDKSGLPSDRFFAERPEGSVSTLKIQRTQQEDSAVYLCASSLSSYEQYFGPGTRLTVT.

The DNA for the CDR3 is TGTGCCAGCAGCCACTCTCCGAACACCATATATTTT. It codes for CASSHSPNTIYF. This chain connects TRBV14 to TRBJ1-3; D ambiguous. Germline V gives CDR1 SGHDN, CDR2 FVKESK. V was pared by 3 bases and J by 7 bases, with 7 bases between. This CDR3 region has 12 residues.

For this clone: At one end, the junction sequence differs from germline, possibly due to a read error. The gene calls are TRBV10-3 and TRBJ2-1, with D perhaps TRBD1 (6 bases). Germline V gene sequence: CDR1 ENHRY, CDR2 SYGVKD. CDR3 length: 14 residues. The CDR3 protein is CASWTENRYNEQFF. In DNA, the CDR3 is TGTGCCTCCTGGACAGAGAATCGTTACAATGAACAGTTCTTC.

The chain has TRBV6-1 and TRBJ2-7; 12 bases match TRBD1. Germline V gene data show CDR1 as MNHNS and CDR2 as SASEGT. The CDR3 extends over 14 amino acids. J gave up 6 bases and V 3 bases, and 3 bases lay outside the gene matches. CDR3 in amino acids: CASSDRDRGREQYF. As DNA, the CDR3 is TGTGCCAGCAGTGATCGGGACAGGGGGCGCGAGCAGTACTTC.

The rearrangement links TRBV10-3 to TRBJ1-6, with D possibly being TRBD1 (5 bases). Trimming removed 5 bases at V and 7 bases at J, with 12 bases between. This CDR3 spans 14 amino acids. CDR1 is ENHRY and CDR2 is SYGVKD in the germline V gene. CDR3 sequence: CAISTQDGNSPLHF. The CDR3 DNA reads as TGTGCCATCAGTACACAGGACGGGAATTCACCCCTCCACTTT.

This rearrangement joins TRBV7-2 to TRBJ2-5; TRBD2 might be the D (5 bases). Trimming stripped 1 base from V and 5 bases from J, with 8 bases between. The germline V gene encodes CDR1 SGHTA and CDR2 FQGNSA. The CDR3 extends over 13 amino acids. The CDR3 spells CASSLGGMETQYF. CDR3 DNA sequence: TGTGCCAGCAGCTTAGGAGGGATGGAGACCCAGTACTTC. Variable domain in full (rest from reference TRBV7-2 and TRBJ2-5): GAGVSQSPSNKVTEKGKDVELRCDPISGHTALYWYRQSLGQGLEFLIYFQGNSAPDKSGLPSDRFSAERTGGSVSTLTIQRTQQEDSAVYLCASSLGGMETQYFGPGTRLLVL.

The rearrangement uses TRBV7-9 and TRBJ2-5; 10 bases agree with TRBD2. This CDR3 spans 16 amino acids. V trimming: 5 bases; J trimming: 3 bases; junction bases outside the gene matches: 9. The germline CDR1 and CDR2 sequences are SEHNR and FQNEAQ (reference sequence). The CDR3 is CASSRGSGGVKETQYF. CDR3 DNA: TGTGCCAGCAGCCGAGGGAGCGGGGGGGTCAAAGAGACCCAGTACTTC. Complete variable domain (other parts from reference TRBV7-9 and TRBJ2-5): DTGVSQNPRHKITKRGQNVTFRCDPISEHNRLYWYRQTLGQGPEFLTYFQNEAQLEKSRLLSDRFSAERPKGSFSTLEIQRTEQGDSAMYLCASSRGSGGVKETQYFGPGTRLLVL.

The chain carries TRBV6-5 and TRBJ1-1; 7 bases line up with TRBD1. Germline CDR1 and CDR2: MNHEY and SVGAGI. V was pared by 4 bases and J by 4 bases, with 3 bases of the junction left unmatched. The length of the CDR3 is 13 residues. The CDR3 DNA follows: TGTGCCAGCAGTTCGGGACAGACCACTGAAGCTTTCTTT. It codes for CASSSGQTTEAFF.

This clone is a singleton in its sample. The chain links TRBV21-1 to TRBJ2-1; the DNA was not compared with TRBD2, the D call given in the table. TRBV21-1 is recorded as a pseudogene. CDR3 length equals 20 residues. For the CDR3, the DNA is TGTGCCAGCAGCAAAGCGTACGCGGGAGGACAACATTACTCCTACAATGAGCAGTTCTTC. Translated, it gives CASSKAYAGGQHYSYNEQFF.

V gene TRBV29-1 combines with J gene TRBJ2-1, with D tentatively TRBD1 (9 bases). Trimming cost V 0 bases and J 6 bases, with 18 bases left between them. The germline CDR1 and CDR2 sequences are SQVTM and ANQGSEA. This CDR3 comprises 16 residues. CDR3 region: CSVEDPGGDRANEQFF. CDR3 bases: TGCAGCGTTGAAGACCCCGGGGGGGACAGGGCCAATGAGCAGTTCTTC.

This chain connects TRBV29-1 to TRBJ2-6; maybe TRBD1 (6 bases). CDR1 and CDR2 (germline): SQVTM, ANQGSEA. CDR3 length: 14 amino acids. V was pared by 4 bases and J by 2 bases, with 9 bases between. The CDR3, as DNA: TGCAGCGTTGTGGGGGCGCCTGGGGCCAACGTCCTGACTTTC. It specifies CSVVGAPGANVLTF.

DNA of the CDR3: TGTGCCAGTAGTCCTGAATCTCTAGCGCCCACGAACACCGGGGAGCTGTTTTTT. It translates to CASSPESLAPTNTGELFF. The chain recombines TRBV19 with TRBJ2-2, with D perhaps matching TRBD2 (6 bases). Trimming removed 5 bases at V and 0 bases at J, with 19 bases between. This CDR3 comprises 18 residues. Per germline, CDR1 LNHDA and CDR2 SQIVND (reference sequence).